This T cell receptor beta chain was recovered during a study of regulatory T cells in long-lasting Graves disease. Overall study context: Persistent Graves' disease denoted over 5 years of antithyroid drugs plus positive TSH receptor antibodies. Whole-study results and caveats: TCR diversity was lower in persistent Graves' patients (versus newly diagnosed ones). Sampling was limited to peripheral blood rather than thyroid tissue.

This clonotype occurred many times. The target antigen is unknown. Noted time point: persistent/refractory GD, antithyroid drugs over 5 years with positive TRAb. From PBMCs, RNA was extracted and then used to make the TCR library. Relying on iRepertoire HTBI primers and Arm-PCR of CDR3 regions, the team built TCR beta libraries. MiXCR, applied by TCRdb to the multiplex PCR reads, yields one record per CDR3 protein. The sample records 400,000 to 500,000 distinct CDR3 sequences, 20% being singletons. The specimen was peripheral blood mononuclear cells (PBMCs), collected when the disease was refractory, from a patient treated with antithyroid drugs. The receptor's source is a female donor with Graves disease.

The CDR3 nucleotides read TGTGCCAGCTCATCAGGACAGGGCAGAGGCAATCAGCCCCAGCATTTT. As protein: CASSSGQGRGNQPQHF. This sequence joins TRBV18 and TRBJ1-5, with TRBD1 identical over 8 bases. The V gene end was trimmed by 5 bases and the J gene end by 2 bases; junction bases not matched to a gene: 8. The CDR3 length is 16 residues. The germline CDR1 and CDR2 sequences are KGHSH and LQKENI.